This T cell receptor beta chain appears in the sequencing data of a study of cytomegalovirus exposure and HLA in healthy donors. The PCR contained 60 Vbeta and 13 Jbeta primers. Method: immunoSEQ multiplex PCR; TCRdb's copy keeps in-frame clones and lacks some. The sample holds 250,000 or so clones, around 90% seen once. This CDR3 region has 14 residues. Germline-derived CDR1 and CDR2 are SGHRS and YFSETQ. After removal of 8 bases from V and 3 bases from J, the junction contained 8 bases not matched to a gene. The TCR was taken from a girl aged 2 to 10 in good health and CMV-seronegative. The sample comprised PBMCs. The chain combines TRBV5-1 with TRBJ2-3; 8 nucleotides agree with TRBD2. The CDR3 sequence is CASCPRGETDTQYF. DNA of the CDR3: TGCGCCAGTTGCCCGCGGGGGGAGACAGATACGCAGTATTTT.